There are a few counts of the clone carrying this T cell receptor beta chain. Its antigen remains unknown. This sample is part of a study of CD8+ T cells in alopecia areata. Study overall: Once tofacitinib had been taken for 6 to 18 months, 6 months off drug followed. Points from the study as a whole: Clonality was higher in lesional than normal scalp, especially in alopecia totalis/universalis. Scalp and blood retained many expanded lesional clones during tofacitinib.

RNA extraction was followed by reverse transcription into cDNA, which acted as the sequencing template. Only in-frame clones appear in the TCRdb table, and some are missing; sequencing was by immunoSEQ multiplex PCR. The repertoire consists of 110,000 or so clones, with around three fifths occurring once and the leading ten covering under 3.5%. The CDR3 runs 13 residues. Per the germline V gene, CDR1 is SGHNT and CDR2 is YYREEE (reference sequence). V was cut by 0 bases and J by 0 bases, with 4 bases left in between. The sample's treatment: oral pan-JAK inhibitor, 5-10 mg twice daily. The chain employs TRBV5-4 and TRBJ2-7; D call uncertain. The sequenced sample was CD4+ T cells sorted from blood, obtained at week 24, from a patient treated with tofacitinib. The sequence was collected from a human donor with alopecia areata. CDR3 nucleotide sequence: TGTGCCAGCAGCTTGGACCTCTCCTACGAGCAGTACTTC. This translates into CASSLDLSYEQYF.